This passage covers 14 T cell receptor beta chains from one sample sequenced in a study of early T cells in non-severe SARS-CoV-2 infection. Each CDR3 protein gets one entry after TCRdb re-called the 5' RACE reads with MiXCR. Among just under 90,000 distinct CDR3 sequences listed, roughly 14% were seen once. Sequenced sample: whole blood. Receptor source: an adult who was a healthcare worker with PCR-confirmed SARS-CoV-2 infection or an uninfected control (not recorded which).

V usage is TRBV29-1 and J usage is TRBJ2-7; unclear D gene. This CDR3 region has 12 residues. Deletions cut 5 bases from V and 2 bases from J, with 10 bases between. Germline CDR1 reads SQVTM; CDR2 reads ANQGSEA. CDR3 protein: CSVRTVTYEQYF. The CDR3 DNA sequence: TGCAGCGTTCGCACAGTTACCTACGAGCAGTACTTC.

This chain uses TRBV7-7 with TRBJ2-5; 9 positions match TRBD2. CDR3 length: 14 amino acids. The germline CDR1 and CDR2 sequences are SSHAT and FNYEAQ (reference sequence). V lost 5 bases to trimming and J lost 1 base; unmatched junction nucleotides: 2. Written as DNA, the CDR3 is TGTGCCAGCAGCCCGACTAGCGGCCAAGAGACCCAGTACTTC. This encodes CASSPTSGQETQYF.

The V gene is TRBV20-1, the J gene TRBJ2-1; 10 nucleotides agree with TRBD2. In germline, CDR1 is DFQATT, CDR2 SNEGSKA (reference sequence). Germline trimming cut 2 bases from V and 7 bases from J; bases unmatched to any gene: 8. The CDR3 covers 15 residues. This CDR3 is CSARNSGRIGNEQFF. CDR3 bases: TGCAGTGCTAGAAATAGCGGGAGGATCGGGAATGAGCAGTTCTTC.

The chain joins TRBV5-4 to TRBJ2-3; 7 positions agree with TRBD2. V lost 3 bases, J lost 0 bases, and 7 bases stayed unmatched. The CDR3 runs to 16 residues. Per the germline V gene, CDR1 is SGHNT and CDR2 is YYREEE (reference sequence). CDR3 sequence reads: CASSSPGRQSTDTQYF. The CDR3 nucleotides are TGTGCCAGCAGCTCCCCCGGGAGGCAAAGCACAGATACGCAGTATTTT.

The chain joins TRBV27 to TRBJ2-7; tentative D call: TRBD1 (6 bases). Trimming pared 5 bases from V and 5 bases from J, leaving 13 bases between. The CDR3 has 13 residues. Germline assignment: CDR1 MNHEY and CDR2 SMNVEV (reference sequence). CDR3 sequence: CASSMWGPDEQYF. CDR3 bases: TGTGCCAGCAGTATGTGGGGGCCTGACGAGCAGTACTTC.

The chain has TRBV29-1 and TRBJ1-1; the D gene is possibly TRBD1 (6 bases). Trimming left V 7 bases short and J 4 bases short, with 13 bases between. The CDR3 is 12 residues long. From germline, CDR1 is SQVTM and CDR2 ANQGSEA. As DNA, the CDR3 is TGCAGCGCAAGCACAGGGTTCACTGAAGCTTTCTTT. As protein: CSASTGFTEAFF.

This clonotype has more than one count but fewer than ten. The J gene is TRBJ1-4, the V gene TRBV6-5; D may be TRBD1 (5 bases). The CDR3 covers 15 residues. Germline V lookup: CDR1 MNHEY, CDR2 SVGAGI. V lost 0 bases and J lost 8, with 13 bases in between. CDR3 sequence (DNA): TGTGCCAGCAGTTACTCGAATAGGGGAAGGGAAAAACTGTTTTTT. Protein: CASSYSNRGREKLFF.

The chain couples TRBV20-1 to TRBJ1-5; TRBD1 agrees at 7 bases. CDR1 is DFQATT, CDR2 SNEGSKA, per germline (reference sequence). This CDR3 region has 14 residues. V lost 7 bases and J lost 2; bases outside the gene matches: 8. Written as DNA, the CDR3 is TGCAGTGTTACGACAGGGATGGGCAATCAGCCCCAGCATTTT. This translates into CSVTTGMGNQPQHF.

CDR3 residues: CASTPNLDTEAFF. As DNA, the CDR3 is TGTGCCAGCACCCCTAATTTGGACACTGAAGCTTTCTTT. The V gene is TRBV12-3 or TRBV12-4, the J gene TRBJ1-1; D not certain. The V gene lost 7 bases and the J gene lost 3 bases, with 12 bases spanning the gap. The CDR3 spans 13 residues.

This clonotype was counted a few times. The chain carries TRBV30 and TRBJ2-3, with D perhaps TRBD1 (6 bases). CDR3 size: 13 residues. The germline gives CDR1 GTSNPN, CDR2 SVGIG (reference sequence). Trimming stripped 3 bases from V and 3 bases from J, with 10 bases between. The CDR3 coding sequence is TGTGCCTGGAGAGGGCAGGGGACAGATACGCAGTATTTT. Translation: CAWRGQGTDTQYF.

The chain links TRBV4-2 to TRBJ2-2; 7 nucleotides align to TRBD2. The V gene's germline CDR1 is LGHNA and CDR2 YNFKEQ. CDR3 length: 14 amino acids. Losses at the gene ends were 4 bases for V and 7 bases for J; bases not matched to a gene: 6. The CDR3 bases are TGTGCCAGCAGCCTCGGACTAGGTGGCGGGGAGCTGTTTTTT. Protein sequence: CASSLGLGGGELFF.

This clonotype was detected a few times. The gene calls are TRBV5-6 and TRBJ1-5; possibly TRBD1 for D (5 bases). V was trimmed by 3 bases and J by 1 base, leaving 8 bases between them. This CDR3 comprises 14 residues. Germline lookup yields CDR1 SGHDT and CDR2 YYEEEE. The CDR3 region has the DNA TGTGCCAGCAGCTGGACACCGAGCAATCAGCCCCAGCATTTT. Translation: CASSWTPSNQPQHF. Full variable domain (remainder filled in from reference TRBV5-6 and TRBJ1-5): DAGVTQSPTHLIKTRGQQVTLRCSPKSGHDTVSWYQQALGQGPQFIFQYYEEEERQRGNFPDRFSGHQFPNYSSELNVNALLLGDSALYLCASSWTPSNQPQHFGDGTRLSIL.

In its sample, this clonotype was seen a few times. This chain connects TRBV5-4 to TRBJ1-3; D perhaps matches TRBD1 (6 bases). The CDR3 contains 11 residues. Germline V gene data show CDR1 as SGHNT and CDR2 as YYREEE (reference sequence). V dropped 5 bases and J dropped 7 bases, with 7 bases sitting between them. This chain's CDR3 is CASSTGNTIYF. Here the CDR3 DNA reads TGTGCCAGCAGTACAGGGAACACCATATATTTT.

V is TRBV18 and J is TRBJ2-1; 10 bases map to TRBD2. CDR1 and CDR2 from the germline V gene are KGHSH and LQKENI. This CDR3 region has 15 residues. J was trimmed by 6 bases and V by 5 bases; bases with no gene match: 7. The CDR3 nucleotides are TGTGCCAGCTCAAATCTAGCGGGAGCGGGCAATGAGCAGTTCTTC. This codes for CASSNLAGAGNEQFF. Together with reference TRBV18 and TRBJ2-1, the CDR3 gives the full variable domain: NAGVMQNPRHLVRRRGQEARLRCSPMKGHSHVYWYRQLPEEGLKFMVYLQKENIIDESGMPKERFSAEFPKEGPSILRIQQVVRGDSAAYFCASSNLAGAGNEQFFGPGTRLTVL.